Shown below are 32 T cell receptor beta chains from a single sample sequenced in a study of yellow fever vaccine responses in identical twins. One entry per CDR3 protein results from TCRdb running MiXCR on the RT-PCR reads. The table lists 1,300 to 1,500 distinct CDR3 sequences, roughly 84% of them singletons. The sequences come from T cells from blood (PBMCs), unsorted or a sorted subset (not recorded which), collected before or after yellow fever vaccination (not recorded which). The receptors stem from a woman aged 18-29 years who received the yellow fever vaccine.

The chain is built from TRBV10-3 and TRBJ1-6; weak D call: TRBD1 (5 bases). This CDR3 has 15 amino acids. V lost 2 bases and J lost 5, with 10 bases in between. Per the germline V gene, CDR1 is ENHRY and CDR2 is SYGVKD. CDR3 nucleotide sequence: TGTGCCATCAGTGAGCTGGGACCGGATAATTCACCCCTCCACTTT. This sequence encodes CAISELGPDNSPLHF.

The rearrangement links TRBV5-5 to TRBJ2-3; 8 nucleotides agree with TRBD2. V trimming: 6 bases; J trimming: 2 bases; junction bases outside the gene matches: 8. The germline gives CDR1 SGHKS, CDR2 YYEKEE (reference sequence). CDR3 length equals 15 residues. The CDR3, as DNA: TGTGCCAGCACCTCCGGTAGCGGGGACACAGATACGCAGTATTTT. Translating gives CASTSGSGDTDTQYF.

DNA for the CDR3: TGCGCCAGCAGTGAGGGGGCAGGGGGTTTTTCCGGGGAGCTGTTTTTT. Amino acid sequence: CASSEGAGGFSGELFF. The chain joins TRBV10-1 to TRBJ2-2; 7 nucleotides align to TRBD1. The germline V gene has CDR1 WNHNN and CDR2 SYGVQD (reference sequence). J gave up 6 bases and V 2 bases, and 9 bases lay outside the gene matches. The CDR3 covers 16 residues.

This chain joins TRBV29-1 and TRBJ1-2; 8 bases map to TRBD1. Unmatched junction bases numbered 2, after V lost 7 bases and J lost 4 bases. The V gene's germline CDR1 is SQVTM and CDR2 ANQGSEA. The CDR3 consists of 11 residues. The CDR3 loop is CSAGTGYGYTF. The CDR3 region has the DNA TGCAGCGCAGGGACAGGCTATGGCTACACCTTC.

The V and J genes are TRBV10-1 and TRBJ2-3, with TRBD2 identical over 9 bases. CDR1 WNHNN and CDR2 SYGVQD come from the germline V gene (reference sequence). V was pared by 2 bases and J by 3 bases, with 6 bases of the junction left unmatched. The CDR3 runs 16 residues. This chain's CDR3 is CASSEVAGVPTDTQYF. The DNA for the CDR3 is TGCGCCAGCAGTGAGGTAGCGGGAGTTCCAACAGATACGCAGTATTTT.

The rearrangement links TRBV10-3 to TRBJ2-3; D gene unclear. This CDR3 comprises 13 residues. The germline V gene has CDR1 ENHRY and CDR2 SYGVKD. The ends were cut back, 7 bases at V and 0 bases at J, with 8 bases in the middle. Here the CDR3 DNA reads TGTGCCATCATGGGCCTAAGCACAGATACGCAGTATTTT. Protein: CAIMGLSTDTQYF.

The chain combines TRBV7-1 with TRBJ1-1, with D possibly TRBD1 on 6 matching bases. TRBV7-1 is reported as an ORF; its role is uncertain. Between the trimmed V and J ends, which lost 3 bases and 3 bases, there was a span of 11 bases. This CDR3 comprises 14 residues. The CDR3 sequence: CASSSRGAHTEAFF. In DNA, the CDR3 is TGTGCCAGCAGCTCCCGGGGGGCTCACACTGAAGCTTTCTTT.

This clonotype was detected only a few times. The chain links TRBV10-3 to TRBJ1-2, with 9 bases lining up with TRBD1. Unmatched junction bases numbered 10, after V lost 6 bases and J lost 5 bases. The length of the CDR3 is 15 residues. The V gene's germline CDR1 is ENHRY and CDR2 SYGVKD. The CDR3 DNA sequence: TGTGCCATCAGCGAAGACAGGGGGACAAGTTATGGCTACACCTTC. Protein product: CAISEDRGTSYGYTF.

The genes are TRBV21-1 and TRBJ2-5; TRBD1, as called in the table, went unchecked against the DNA. TRBV21-1 is recorded as a pseudogene. The length of the CDR3 is 15 residues. The DNA of the CDR3 is TGTGCCAGCAGCAAAAGGGGGAGACGGCAAGAGACCCAGTACTTC. Protein sequence: CASSKRGRRQETQYF.

The V gene is TRBV4-1, the J gene TRBJ2-7; D call uncertain. There are 13 residues in the CDR3. V was trimmed by 0 bases and J by 6 bases, leaving 9 bases between them. Germline assignment: CDR1 MGHRA and CDR2 YSYEKL. The CDR3 nucleotides read TGCGCCAGCAGCCAAGATCGGGTGGGCGAGCAGTACTTC. This translates into CASSQDRVGEQYF.

This clonotype has a handful of counts. The rearrangement joins TRBV10-1 to TRBJ1-1; D might be TRBD1 (5 bases). In germline, CDR1 is WNHNN, CDR2 SYGVQD (reference sequence). Trimming stripped 3 bases from V and 3 bases from J, with 17 bases between. The CDR3 consists of 16 residues. In DNA form, the CDR3 reads TGCGCCAGCAGTGACAGCGGGACGCTGGACCACACTGAAGCTTTCTTT. This codes for CASSDSGTLDHTEAFF.

This rearrangement joins TRBV15 to TRBJ2-1, with 8 bases lining up with TRBD2. CDR3 length equals 18 residues. Germline V gene data show CDR1 as LNHNV and CDR2 as YYDKDF (reference sequence). The V segment lost 1 base and the J segment 4 bases; nucleotides outside the gene matches: 12. The CDR3 DNA is TGTGCCACCAGCAGAGGGGATTTAGCGGGGATCGATTACAATGAGCAGTTCTTC. Translated, it gives CATSRGDLAGIDYNEQFF.

The chain is built from TRBV3-1 and TRBJ2-3; D is uncertain. The V gene lost 2 bases and the J gene lost 0 bases, with 24 bases spanning the gap. Per germline, CDR1 LGHDT and CDR2 YNNKEL (reference sequence). The CDR3 sequence is 20 residues long. CDR3 bases: TGTGCCAGCAGCCAAAAGGGTAGGGCAGACCTTTGGCCTAGCACAGATACGCAGTATTTT. This translates into CASSQKGRADLWPSTDTQYF.

This chain uses TRBV20-1 with TRBJ2-7; D perhaps matches TRBD1 (6 bases). V was pared by 0 bases and J by 7 bases, with 13 bases between. The CDR3 spans 13 residues. CDR1 is DFQATT and CDR2 is SNEGSKA in the germline V gene (reference sequence). CDR3 in DNA: TGCAGTGCTAGAGAACCACGGACAGTTGAGCAGTACTTC. Residues: CSAREPRTVEQYF.

This sequence joins TRBV6-2 or TRBV6-3 and TRBJ2-1; 8 bases are a match to TRBD2. The junction had 5 bases not matched to a gene; V was cut back by 0 bases and J by 4 bases. This CDR3 region has 16 residues. Germline V CDR1 and CDR2: MNHEY, SVGEGT. Written as DNA, the CDR3 is TGTGCCAGCAGTTACTCGATTACTAGCGGATACAATGAGCAGTTCTTC. Amino acids: CASSYSITSGYNEQFF.

The chain employs TRBV30 and TRBJ1-1; D is possibly TRBD1 (5 bases). CDR3 length equals 13 residues. V was trimmed by 3 bases and J by 2 bases, leaving 10 bases between them. Germline V gene data show CDR1 as GTSNPN and CDR2 as SVGIG (reference sequence). The CDR3: CAWSATENTEAFF. The CDR3 nucleotides are TGTGCCTGGAGCGCGACAGAAAACACTGAAGCTTTCTTT. Supplemented by reference TRBV30 and TRBJ1-1, the full variable domain reads SQTIHQWPATLVQPVGSPLSLECTVEGTSNPNLYWYRQAAGRGLQLLFYSVGIGQISSEVPQNLSASRPQDRQFILSSKKLLLSDSGFYLCAWSATENTEAFFGQGTRLTVV.

The chain recombines TRBV27 with TRBJ2-1; D unresolved. Germline V gives CDR1 MNHEY, CDR2 SMNVEV (reference sequence). The CDR3 totals 13 residues. V lost 0 bases, J lost 6 bases, and 6 bases lay in between. CDR3 coding DNA: TGTGCCAGCAGTTTATCCTGGGGCAATGAGCAGTTCTTC. It yields the protein CASSLSWGNEQFF.

The chain combines TRBV4-1 with TRBJ1-5, with D hard to call. CDR3 length: 13 residues. Per the germline V gene, CDR1 is MGHRA and CDR2 is YSYEKL. V lost 1 base and J lost 4, with 5 bases in between. CDR3 in DNA: TGCGCCAGCAGCCAAGGGAGTAATCAGCCCCAGCATTTT. It encodes CASSQGSNQPQHF.

This sequence joins TRBV7-2 and TRBJ2-4; TRBD1 matches 7 bases. This CDR3 comprises 13 residues. CDR1 SGHTA and CDR2 FQGNSA come from the germline V gene. J lost 3 bases, V lost 5 bases, and 1 base had no gene match. CDR3 loop: CASSPGGKNIQYF. Written as DNA, the CDR3 is TGTGCCAGCAGCCCAGGGGGCAAAAACATTCAGTACTTC. The full variable domain, with the rest looked up from reference TRBV7-2 and TRBJ2-4, is GAGVSQSPSNKVTEKGKDVELRCDPISGHTALYWYRQSLGQGLEFLIYFQGNSAPDKSGLPSDRFSAERTGGSVSTLTIQRTQQEDSAVYLCASSPGGKNIQYFGAGTRLSVL.

The chain joins TRBV29-1 to TRBJ2-1, with D maybe TRBD1 (5 bases). Looked up from germline, CDR1 is SQVTM and CDR2 is ANQGSEA. The CDR3 has 18 residues. V lost 8 bases to trimming and J lost 3 bases, with 29 bases between them. The CDR3 nucleotides are TGCAGCTTTCAGTCGGCAGACAGACCCCGCCATAGCTACAATGAGCAGTTCTTC. It specifies CSFQSADRPRHSYNEQFF.

The chain joins TRBV11-3 to TRBJ2-1, with no clear D. The germline V gene has CDR1 SGHNT and CDR2 YENEEA. Between the trimmed V and J ends, which lost 1 base and 7 bases, there was a span of 11 bases. The CDR3 covers 14 residues. The CDR3 reads CASSLGRHVNEQFF. In DNA form, the CDR3 reads TGTGCCAGCAGCTTAGGCCGACACGTTAATGAGCAGTTCTTC.

The chain is built from TRBV4-1 and TRBJ2-3; 10 nucleotides align to TRBD1. Trimming took 1 base from V and 1 from J; bases not matched to a gene: 2. The V gene's germline CDR1 is MGHRA and CDR2 YSYEKL. The CDR3 length is 16 residues. The CDR3 region is CASSQVGTGGTDTQYF. The CDR3 nucleotides read TGCGCCAGCAGCCAAGTCGGGACAGGGGGCACAGATACGCAGTATTTT.

The chain links TRBV4-3 to TRBJ2-1, with D hard to call. The CDR3 contains 16 residues. Germline-derived CDR1 and CDR2 are LGHNA and YSLEER. V lost 0 bases, J lost 5 bases, and 14 bases lay in between. The CDR3 reads CASSQDRRKDNNEQFF. The DNA for the CDR3 is TGCGCCAGCAGCCAAGATCGACGTAAAGATAACAATGAGCAGTTCTTC.

This sequence joins TRBV11-2 and TRBJ2-2; unclear D gene. Germline assignment: CDR1 SGHAT and CDR2 FQNNGV. Trimming stripped 1 base from V and 2 bases from J, with 8 bases between. CDR3 length: 15 amino acids. Here the CDR3 reads CASSLVGRNTGELFF. DNA of the CDR3: TGTGCCAGCAGCTTAGTTGGCAGAAACACCGGGGAGCTGTTTTTT.

The chain recombines TRBV23-1 with TRBJ2-7; D unclear. TRBV23-1 belongs to the ORF category, with a function that is uncertain. V was cut by 6 bases and J by 3 bases, with 24 bases left in between. The CDR3 extends over 17 amino acids. The CDR3 nucleotides are TGCGCCAGCAGAGACAACCTGGGTGTCAGCCAATACTACGAGCAGTACTTC. The encoded protein is CASRDNLGVSQYYEQYF.

V and J are TRBV4-1 and TRBJ2-5; D gene uncertain. The CDR3 extends over 16 amino acids. V was trimmed by 2 bases and J by 2 bases, leaving 15 bases between them. The germline V gene encodes CDR1 MGHRA and CDR2 YSYEKL. CDR3 sequence (DNA): TGCGCCAGCAGCCAACTCGCTCTAGGATTACAAGAGACCCAGTACTTC. This sequence encodes CASSQLALGLQETQYF.

The chain combines TRBV11-1 with TRBJ2-7; 9 bases are a match to TRBD2. The V segment lost 11 bases and the J segment 4 bases; nucleotides outside the gene matches: 9. Germline V CDR1 and CDR2: SGHAT, FQDESV (reference sequence). The CDR3 totals 13 residues. In DNA form, the CDR3 reads TGTGCCGTAGGCGGGACTAGCTTTTACGAGCAGTACTTC. It specifies CAVGGTSFYEQYF.

The chain combines TRBV6-5 with TRBJ1-2; 11 nucleotides line up with TRBD1. The CDR3 runs to 16 residues. V lost 0 bases to trimming and J lost 4 bases; unmatched junction nucleotides: 4. Germline-derived CDR1 and CDR2 are MNHEY and SVGAGI. The CDR3: CASSYSRTGGGYGYTF. The CDR3 DNA follows: TGTGCCAGCAGTTACTCGCGGACAGGGGGCGGCTATGGCTACACCTTC.

The V call is TRBV6-1, the J call TRBJ2-1; tentatively, D is TRBD1 (5 bases). The CDR3 consists of 15 residues. V was clipped by 5 bases and J by 4 bases, with 15 bases between them. Per germline, CDR1 MNHNS and CDR2 SASEGT. The CDR3 protein is CASSLGAGQYNEQFF. The CDR3 DNA is TGTGCCAGCAGTCTTGGGGCAGGGCAATACAATGAGCAGTTCTTC.

The genes are TRBV15 and TRBJ1-5; D gene unclear. The CDR3 covers 14 residues. Germline lookup yields CDR1 LNHNV and CDR2 YYDKDF (reference sequence). V lost 1 base and J 0 bases, leaving 4 bases between the germline ends. This chain's CDR3 is CATSRADSNQPQHF. The CDR3 DNA reads TGTGCCACCAGCAGAGCAGATAGCAATCAGCCCCAGCATTTT.

The chain employs TRBV24-1 and TRBJ1-5; TRBD1 matches 9 bases. V shed 4 bases and J 7 bases; nucleotides not matched to a gene: 7. The germline V gene has CDR1 KGHDR and CDR2 SFDVKD. CDR3 length equals 15 residues. The CDR3 loop is CATSDPTGGGQPQHF. The CDR3 coding sequence is TGTGCCACCAGTGACCCGACAGGGGGGGGCCAGCCCCAGCATTTT.

The chain combines TRBV7-6 with TRBJ1-1, with D maybe TRBD1 (5 bases). Trimming removed 3 bases at V and 0 bases at J, with 14 bases between. CDR1 is SGHVS and CDR2 is FNYEAQ in the germline V gene. There are 16 residues in the CDR3. CDR3 region: CASSFLLGTLNTEAFF. Written as DNA, the CDR3 is TGTGCCAGCAGCTTTCTCCTCGGGACTTTGAACACTGAAGCTTTCTTT.